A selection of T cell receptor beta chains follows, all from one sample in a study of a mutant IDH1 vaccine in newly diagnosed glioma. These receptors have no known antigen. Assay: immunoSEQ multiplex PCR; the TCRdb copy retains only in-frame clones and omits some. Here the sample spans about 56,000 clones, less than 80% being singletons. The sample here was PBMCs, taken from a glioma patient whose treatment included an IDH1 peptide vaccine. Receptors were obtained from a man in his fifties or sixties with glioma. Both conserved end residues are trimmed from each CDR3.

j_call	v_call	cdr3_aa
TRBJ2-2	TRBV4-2	ASSQTGELF
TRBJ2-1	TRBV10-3	AISQGMNPYNEQF
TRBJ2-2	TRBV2	ASSATSPGGSGELF
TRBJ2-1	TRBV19	ATKGGGDEQF
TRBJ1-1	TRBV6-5	ASSYFGTGEGGAF
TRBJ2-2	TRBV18	ASSPGQGEAGELF
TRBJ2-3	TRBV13	ASSLGPSGAQY
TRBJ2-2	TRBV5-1	ATTNDANTGELF
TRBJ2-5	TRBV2	ASRGVSKETQY
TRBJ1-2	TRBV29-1	SVVDRRRVYGYT
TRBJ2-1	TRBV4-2	ASSQETFEQF
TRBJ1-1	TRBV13	ASSISGTSLRNTEAF
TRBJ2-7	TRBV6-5	ASSRGYEQY
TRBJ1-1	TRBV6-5	ASSYLTSGTEAF
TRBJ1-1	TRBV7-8	ASSLAQTNTEAF
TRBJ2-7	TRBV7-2	ASSLQSGGGPYEQY
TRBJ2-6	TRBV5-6	ASSPTGTRDESGANVLT
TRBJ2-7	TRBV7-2	ASSLSRLYEQY
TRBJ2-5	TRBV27	ASSSRLGIGGETQY
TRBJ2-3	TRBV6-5	ASSKRGGSDTQY
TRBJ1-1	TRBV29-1	SVEHGGGVTEAF
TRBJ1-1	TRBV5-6	ASSRREGTEAF
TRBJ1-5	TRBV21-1	ASSKDGHAGQPQH
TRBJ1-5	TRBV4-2	ASSQVQRQGQPQH
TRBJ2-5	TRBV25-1	ASSDNRGQETQY
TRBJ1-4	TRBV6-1	ASKREGVAREKLF
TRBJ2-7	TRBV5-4	ASSLAQKEQY
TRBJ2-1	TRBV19	ASRSWEAGYNEQF